Reported below is one TCR beta chain. What it binds is not known. This sample was included in a study of cytomegalovirus exposure and HLA in healthy donors. General observations from the study: Researchers reported in a later analysis that a missense DCLRE1C variant was tied to TCR beta V- and J-gene trimming.

CDR1 is KGHSH and CDR2 is LQKENI in the germline V gene. V was shortened by 3 bases and J by 7 bases, with 13 bases between the two germline ends. The CDR3 is 13 residues long. It was with 60 Vbeta and 13 Jbeta primers that the PCR ran. In the authors' workflow: Unique TCR beta chains totaled roughly 80 million in a later count, with roughly 10 million of them shared. Assay used: immunoSEQ multiplex PCR; TCRdb lists only in-frame clones, some missing. D and trimming were read from the DNA, whereas the V and J calls and clone size are those reported in that table. The sample records some 91,000 clones, around 76% being singletons.

The rearrangement links TRBV18 to TRBJ2-7, with D perhaps TRBD2 (6 bases). The sample comprised PBMCs. The clonotype originates from a middle-aged man in good health and CMV-seropositive. DNA of the CDR3: TGTGCCAGCTCACCCCTAGGGGAGGAGGAGCAGTACTTC. Its translation: CASSPLGEEEQYF.